This TCR beta chain was documented in a study of blood T cell repertoires in COVID-19. TCRdb's copy holds only in-frame clones and misses some; the assay was immunoSEQ multiplex PCR. The sample carries 150,000 or so clones, around nine tenths recorded once. With 9 bases removed from V and 1 base from J, the gap between germline ends came to 14 bases. The CDR3 runs to 14 residues. Per the germline V gene, CDR1 is KGHDR and CDR2 is SFDVKD. The J gene is TRBJ1-2, the V gene TRBV24-1; D unclear. Material for sequencing was peripheral blood. The receptor was derived from a woman aged 70-85 years with acute or convalescent COVID-19. This chain's CDR3 is CATPRRADNYGYTF. In nucleotides, the CDR3 is TGTGCCACCCCAAGGAGGGCGGATAACTATGGCTACACCTTC.